Each of the 27 T cell receptor beta chains below was sequenced from the same sample in a study of cytomegalovirus exposure and HLA in healthy donors. The table came from immunoSEQ multiplex PCR; TCRdb's copy has only in-frame clones and leaves some out. Seen here are some 240,000 clones, about nine tenths observed once, and the top ten hold roughly 2%. The sequenced sample consisted of PBMCs. Receptors were obtained from a woman between 18 and 30 years old in good health and CMV-seropositive.

The chain combines TRBV5-1 with TRBJ2-3, with 11 bases identical to TRBD2. CDR1 and CDR2 from the germline V gene are SGHRS and YFSETQ. V was clipped by 1 base and J by 6 bases; unmatched bases: 10. This CDR3 comprises 17 residues. Here the CDR3 DNA reads TGCGCCAGCAGCTTGAGTTCCCCACTAGCGGGAGTGGATACGCAGTATTTT. Translated, it gives CASSLSSPLAGVDTQYF.

The CDR3 region is CATSRYGGQSETQYF. The CDR3 DNA reads as TGTGCCACCAGCCGTTACGGGGGACAGTCAGAGACCCAGTACTTC. This rearrangement joins TRBV15 to TRBJ2-5; TRBD1 might be the D (7 bases). Deletions cut 5 bases from V and 4 bases from J, with 17 bases between. Looked up from germline, CDR1 is LNHNV and CDR2 is YYDKDF (reference sequence). The CDR3 covers 15 residues.

The chain is built from TRBV7-2 and TRBJ1-5; TRBD1 matches at 8 bases. Per germline, CDR1 SGHTA and CDR2 FQGNSA. V lost 8 bases to trimming and J lost 6 bases; unmatched junction nucleotides: 15. This CDR3 has 16 residues. CDR3 residues: CASPSGGTGGTQPQHF. The CDR3 coding sequence is TGTGCCAGCCCCTCTGGGGGGACAGGAGGGACTCAGCCCCAGCATTTT.

This rearrangement joins TRBV27 to TRBJ1-1; D uncertain. Germline CDR1 is MNHEY and CDR2 is SMNVEV (reference sequence). The CDR3 runs 11 residues. The V end lost 3 bases, the J end lost 6 bases, and 5 bases lay between the germline ends. Here the CDR3 DNA reads TGTGCCAGCAGTTTGGGAGCTGAAGCTTTCTTT. The encoded protein is CASSLGAEAFF.

This chain connects TRBV27 to TRBJ2-1; 7 nucleotides match TRBD2. The CDR3 has 14 amino acids. Trimming at V came to 7 bases and at J to 3 bases, leaving 6 bases not matched to a gene. CDR1 MNHEY and CDR2 SMNVEV come from the germline V gene (reference sequence). The CDR3 region has the DNA TGTGCCAGCACGACGAGCGGGATCTACAATGAGCAGTTCTTC. Its translation: CASTTSGIYNEQFF.

The rearrangement uses TRBV7-3 and TRBJ2-3; D possibly corresponds to TRBD1 (5 bases). Germline-derived CDR1 and CDR2 are SGHTA and FQGTGA. Trimming shortened V by 2 bases and J by 2 bases, and 14 bases separated the two germline ends. The CDR3 has 16 residues. The CDR3 sequence: CASSLLGAGSTDTQYF. Here the CDR3 DNA reads TGTGCCAGCAGCTTACTTGGGGCTGGTTCCACAGATACGCAGTATTTT.

The sample holds one count of this clone. This chain uses TRBV4-1 with TRBJ2-3; possibly TRBD2 for D (5 bases). Per the germline V gene, CDR1 is MGHRA and CDR2 is YSYEKL. The CDR3 spans 16 residues. V was pared by 4 bases and J by 5 bases, with 19 bases between. This CDR3 is CASSPLKASPIDTQYF. The CDR3 DNA reads as TGCGCCAGCAGCCCCCTCAAAGCTAGCCCAATAGATACGCAGTATTTT.

V is TRBV6-5 and J is TRBJ1-1, with 9 positions matching TRBD1. The V and J ends lost 4 bases and 3 bases, in that order; junction bases with no gene match: 6. The CDR3 has 15 amino acids. Germline CDR1 and CDR2: MNHEY and SVGAGI. The CDR3 spells CASSLNRGRDTEAFF. The CDR3 nucleotides read TGTGCCAGCAGTTTGAACAGGGGGCGGGACACTGAAGCTTTCTTT.

The chain combines TRBV9 with TRBJ1-2, with unresolved D. V was pared by 4 bases and J by 4 bases, with 14 bases between. This CDR3 spans 14 amino acids. Germline V gene data show CDR1 as SGDLS and CDR2 as YYNGEE. The CDR3 region has the DNA TGTGCCAGCAGCCTTATTTCGAGGTCCTATGGCTACACCTTC. Translated, it gives CASSLISRSYGYTF.

This chain links TRBV1 with TRBJ2-1; the D call of TRBD2 is as the table states it, not checked on the DNA. TRBV1 is an annotated pseudogene. This CDR3 has 17 amino acids. The CDR3 DNA is TGCACCAGCAGCCAAGTTCTAGCGGGAGGCCTCGACAATGAGCAGTTCTTC. Residues: CTSSQVLAGGLDNEQFF.

This chain connects TRBV5-1 to TRBJ2-1; 11 nucleotides agree with TRBD1. CDR1 and CDR2 (germline): SGHRS, YFSETQ. This CDR3 comprises 15 residues. The ends lost 4 bases at V and 8 bases at J; junction bases unmatched: 8. The DNA for the CDR3 is TGCGCCAGCAGCGAACCGGGACAGGGGGTAGATGAGCAGTTCTTC. It is translated as CASSEPGQGVDEQFF.

V and J are TRBV2 and TRBJ2-2; 9 bases align to TRBD1. Trimming at V came to 1 base and at J to 4 bases, leaving 4 bases not matched to a gene. Germline V gene lookup returns CDR1 SNHLY and CDR2 FYNNEI. This CDR3 contains 16 residues. The CDR3 bases are TGTGCCAGCAGTGAAGAGGGGACAGGGAGCACCGGGGAGCTGTTTTTT. Amino acid sequence: CASSEEGTGSTGELFF.

This chain connects TRBV5-1 to TRBJ2-5, with 12 bases lining up with TRBD2. The CDR3 extends over 20 amino acids. V trimming: 0 bases; J trimming: 5 bases; junction bases outside the gene matches: 17. Germline V gives CDR1 SGHRS, CDR2 YFSETQ. The CDR3, as DNA: TGCGCCAGCAGCTTGGATGGGTGGACTAGCGGGAACCTCCGCGGGGAGACCCAGTACTTC. It is translated as CASSLDGWTSGNLRGETQYF.

The gene calls are TRBV7-9 and TRBJ1-2, with 8 bases identical to TRBD1. Trimming at V came to 3 bases and at J to 4 bases, leaving 10 bases not matched to a gene. The CDR3 totals 16 residues. The V gene's germline CDR1 is SEHNR and CDR2 FQNEAQ (reference sequence). The CDR3 sequence: CASSFDRGPIPYGYTF. CDR3 DNA: TGTGCCAGCAGCTTCGACAGGGGCCCAATCCCCTATGGCTACACCTTC.

V usage is TRBV2 and J usage is TRBJ2-7, with 8 bases fitting TRBD1. V shed 6 bases and J 3 bases; nucleotides not matched to a gene: 19. The V gene's germline CDR1 is SNHLY and CDR2 FYNNEI. CDR3 length equals 18 residues. The CDR3 bases are TGTGCCAGCAGCATTGCGAAGTTCCGGGACAGGCGAGGCTACGAGCAGTACTTC. It specifies CASSIAKFRDRRGYEQYF.

The genes are TRBV13 and TRBJ1-1, with D perhaps matching TRBD1 (6 bases). The CDR3 length is 15 residues. V was pared by 0 bases and J by 8 bases, with 16 bases between. The V gene's germline CDR1 is PRHDT and CDR2 FYEKMQ (reference sequence). The CDR3 here is CASSLGLTGGREAFF. In DNA, the CDR3 is TGTGCCAGCAGCTTAGGCCTAACCGGGGGGCGCGAAGCTTTCTTT.

This clone was observed a few times. The chain is built from TRBV5-1 and TRBJ1-5, with 7 positions matching TRBD1. Germline V lookup: CDR1 SGHRS, CDR2 YFSETQ. The length of the CDR3 is 15 residues. J gave up 3 bases and V 4 bases, and 7 bases lay outside the gene matches. The CDR3 DNA is TGCGCCAGCAGCACGACAGGGACCAACAATCAGCCCCAGCATTTT. Protein: CASSTTGTNNQPQHF.

In its sample, this clone was seen a few times. This chain connects TRBV28 to TRBJ2-7; TRBD2 matches at 9 bases. With V trimmed by 3 bases and J by 0 bases, 9 bases remained unmatched. The CDR3 spans 17 residues. The germline V gene encodes CDR1 MDHEN and CDR2 SYDVKM. CDR3 loop: CASSFGRLAGSSYEQYF. The DNA for the CDR3 is TGTGCCAGCAGTTTCGGCAGGCTAGCGGGGAGCTCCTACGAGCAGTACTTC.

This chain links TRBV15 with TRBJ2-3; 8 nucleotides agree with TRBD2. The germline CDR1 and CDR2 sequences are LNHNV and YYDKDF (reference sequence). This CDR3 is 14 amino acids long. V dropped 9 bases and J dropped 2; count of bases not matched to a gene: 7. CDR3 loop: CATLSGKDTDTQYF. The CDR3 DNA reads TGTGCCACTCTTAGCGGGAAAGACACAGATACGCAGTATTTT.

This chain uses TRBV7-2 with TRBJ1-2, with TRBD1 matching 8 bases. The CDR3 consists of 13 residues. CDR1 SGHTA and CDR2 FQGNSA come from the germline V gene. V lost 2 bases to trimming and J lost 10 bases; unmatched junction nucleotides: 6. The CDR3 reads CASSLRQGAAYTF. CDR3 nucleotides: TGTGCCAGCAGCTTACGGCAGGGGGCGGCCTACACCTTC.

The chain carries TRBV27 and TRBJ2-7; 16 nucleotides match TRBD2. Germline CDR1 MNHEY, CDR2 SMNVEV (reference sequence). CDR3 size: 15 residues. Germline trimming cut 5 bases from V and 4 bases from J; bases unmatched to any gene: 2. As DNA, the CDR3 is TGTGCCAGCAGTCCGGGACTAGCGGGAGGGTACGAGCAGTACTTC. Translated: CASSPGLAGGYEQYF.

V is TRBV28 and J is TRBJ1-2; 8 bases fit TRBD1. This CDR3 has 14 residues. Germline CDR1 MDHEN, CDR2 SYDVKM. The V and J ends lost 4 bases and 2 bases, in that order; junction bases with no gene match: 3. This chain's CDR3 is CASSSGTGNYGYTF. The CDR3 DNA is TGTGCCAGCAGTTCCGGGACAGGAAACTATGGCTACACCTTC.

The chain joins TRBV14 to TRBJ1-1; 11 nucleotides align to TRBD1. The CDR3 totals 16 residues. The V gene's germline CDR1 is SGHDN and CDR2 FVKESK. With V trimmed by 2 bases and J by 5 bases, 7 bases remained unmatched. The CDR3 is CASSQIGTGGETEAFF. The CDR3 DNA is TGTGCCAGCAGCCAAATCGGGACAGGGGGGGAGACTGAAGCTTTCTTT. The variable domain in full, with the rest retrieved from reference TRBV14 and TRBJ1-1, is EAGVTQFPSHSVIEKGQTVTLRCDPISGHDNLYWYRRVMGKEIKFLLHFVKESKQDESGMPNNRFLAERTGGTYSTLKVQPAELEDSGVYFCASSQIGTGGETEAFFGQGTRLTVV.

The genes are TRBV6-1 and TRBJ2-5; TRBD1 is a possible D gene (5 bases). The CDR3 is 16 amino acids. V lost 0 bases, J lost 5 bases, and 16 bases lay in between. Germline V lookup: CDR1 MNHNS, CDR2 SASEGT. As DNA, the CDR3 is TGTGCCAGCAGTGAAGCATGGGGCGACATGTGCGAGACCCAGTACTTC. It specifies CASSEAWGDMCETQYF.

The rearrangement uses TRBV5-4 and TRBJ2-5; tentatively, D is TRBD2 (6 bases). This CDR3 is 14 amino acids long. Germline assignment: CDR1 SGHNT and CDR2 YYREEE (reference sequence). Trimming cost V 0 bases and J 2 bases, with 8 bases left between them. The CDR3 bases are TGTGCCAGCAGCTTGGAGGGACTGCAAGAGACCCAGTACTTC. This sequence encodes CASSLEGLQETQYF.

This clone has more than one count but fewer than ten. The rearrangement joins TRBV2 to TRBJ1-2; D might be TRBD1 (5 bases). The CDR3 contains 14 residues. From germline, CDR1 is SNHLY and CDR2 FYNNEI. With 3 bases removed from V and 3 bases from J, the gap between germline ends came to 11 bases. Here the CDR3 reads CASSEGLRDYGYTF. CDR3 nucleotides: TGTGCCAGCAGTGAGGGACTGCGAGACTATGGCTACACCTTC.

The rearrangement links TRBV4-1 to TRBJ2-1, with 10 bases matching TRBD2. V was pared by 3 bases and J by 7 bases, with 12 bases of the junction left unmatched. The CDR3 loop spans 17 amino acids. Germline CDR1 and CDR2: MGHRA and YSYEKL. The DNA for the CDR3 is TGCGCCAGCAGCCAGCTCTTACTAGCGGGAAGGAATAATGAGCAGTTCTTC. Translating gives CASSQLLLAGRNNEQFF.